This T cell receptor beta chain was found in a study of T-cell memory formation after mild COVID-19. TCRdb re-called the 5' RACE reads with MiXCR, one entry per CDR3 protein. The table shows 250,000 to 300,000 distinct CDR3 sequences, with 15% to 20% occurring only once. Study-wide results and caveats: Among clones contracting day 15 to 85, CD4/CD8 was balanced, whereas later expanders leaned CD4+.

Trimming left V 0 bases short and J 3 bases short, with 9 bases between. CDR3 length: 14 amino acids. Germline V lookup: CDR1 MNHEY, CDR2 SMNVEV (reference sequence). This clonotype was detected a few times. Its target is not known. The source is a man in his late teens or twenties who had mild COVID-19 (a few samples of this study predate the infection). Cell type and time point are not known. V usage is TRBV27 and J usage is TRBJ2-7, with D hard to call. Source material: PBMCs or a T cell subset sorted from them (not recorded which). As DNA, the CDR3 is TGTGCCAGCAGTTTATCGTCAGCTGTCTACGAGCAGTACTTC. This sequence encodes CASSLSSAVYEQYF.